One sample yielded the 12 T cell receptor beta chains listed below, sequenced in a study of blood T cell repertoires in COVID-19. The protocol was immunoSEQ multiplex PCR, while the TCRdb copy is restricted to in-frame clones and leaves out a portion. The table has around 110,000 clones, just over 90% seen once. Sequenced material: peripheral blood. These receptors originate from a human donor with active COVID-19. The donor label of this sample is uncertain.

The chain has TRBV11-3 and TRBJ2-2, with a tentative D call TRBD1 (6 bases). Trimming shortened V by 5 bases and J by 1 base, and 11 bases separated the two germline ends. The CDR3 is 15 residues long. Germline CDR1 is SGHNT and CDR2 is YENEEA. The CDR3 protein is CASSPTGQNTGELFF. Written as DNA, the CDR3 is TGTGCCAGCAGCCCCACGGGACAGAACACCGGGGAGCTGTTTTTT.

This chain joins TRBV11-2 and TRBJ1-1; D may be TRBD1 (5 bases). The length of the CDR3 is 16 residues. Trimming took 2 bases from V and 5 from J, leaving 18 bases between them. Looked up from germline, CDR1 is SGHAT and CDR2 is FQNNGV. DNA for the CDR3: TGTGCCAGCAGCTTAAGGGTGATGGACCAGGGTACTGAAGCTTTCTTT. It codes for CASSLRVMDQGTEAFF.

DNA for the CDR3: TGTGCCAGCAGCCCGGAGAGAACCTCCTACGAGCAGTACTTC. Translated: CASSPERTSYEQYF. The V gene is TRBV5-4, the J gene TRBJ2-7, with D unclear. The germline V and J ends were trimmed by 4 bases and 0 bases, with 11 bases remaining between them. The CDR3 runs to 14 residues. From germline, CDR1 is SGHNT and CDR2 YYREEE (reference sequence).

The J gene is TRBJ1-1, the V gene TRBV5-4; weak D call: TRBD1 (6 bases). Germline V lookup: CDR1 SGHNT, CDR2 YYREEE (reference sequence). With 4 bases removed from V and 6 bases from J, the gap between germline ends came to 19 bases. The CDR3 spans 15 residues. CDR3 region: CASSREGGVRAEAFF. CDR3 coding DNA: TGTGCCAGCAGCCGCGAGGGGGGGGTAAGAGCTGAAGCTTTCTTT.

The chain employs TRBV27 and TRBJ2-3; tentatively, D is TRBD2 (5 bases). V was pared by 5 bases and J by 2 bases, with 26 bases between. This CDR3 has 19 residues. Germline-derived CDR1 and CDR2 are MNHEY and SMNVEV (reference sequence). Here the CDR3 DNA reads TGTGCCAGCAGTCCGCGCAATCCGGGGTATGGGCCGTACACAGATACGCAGTATTTT. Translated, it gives CASSPRNPGYGPYTDTQYF.

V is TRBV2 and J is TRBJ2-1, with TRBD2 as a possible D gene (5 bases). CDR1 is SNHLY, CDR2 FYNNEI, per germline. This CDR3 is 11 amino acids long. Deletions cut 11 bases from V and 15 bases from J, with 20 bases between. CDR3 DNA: TGTGCCGACCGCCTTGAGGGAGAGGCGTTCTTC. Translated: CADRLEGEAFF. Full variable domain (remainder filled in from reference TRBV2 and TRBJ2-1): EPEVTQTPSHQVTQMGQEVILRCVPISNHLYFYWYRQILGQKVEFLVSFYNNEISEKSEIFDDQFSVERPDGSNFTLKIRSTKLEDSAMYFCADRLEGEAFFGPGTRLTVL.

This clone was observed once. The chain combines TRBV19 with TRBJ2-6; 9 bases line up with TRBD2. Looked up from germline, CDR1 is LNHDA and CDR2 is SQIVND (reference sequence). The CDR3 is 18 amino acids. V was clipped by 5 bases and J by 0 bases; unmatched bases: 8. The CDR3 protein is CASSHERGAASGANVLTF. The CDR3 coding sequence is TGTGCCAGTAGTCATGAGCGGGGGGCCGCCTCTGGGGCCAACGTCCTGACTTTC.

CDR3 in amino acids: CASSEDRNQETQYF. The CDR3 coding sequence is TGTGCCAGCAGTGAAGACAGGAACCAAGAGACCCAGTACTTC. The V gene is TRBV6-1, the J gene TRBJ2-5; D possibly corresponds to TRBD1 (5 bases). The CDR3 has 14 amino acids. The germline V and J ends were trimmed by 1 base and 0 bases, with 6 bases remaining between them. Looked up from germline, CDR1 is MNHNS and CDR2 is SASEGT.

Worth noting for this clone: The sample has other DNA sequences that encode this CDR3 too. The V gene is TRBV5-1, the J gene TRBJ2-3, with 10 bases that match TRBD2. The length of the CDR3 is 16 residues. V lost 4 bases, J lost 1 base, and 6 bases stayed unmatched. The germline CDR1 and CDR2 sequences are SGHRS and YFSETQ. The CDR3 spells CASSPPSGGGTDTQYF. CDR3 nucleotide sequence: TGCGCCAGCAGCCCCCCTAGCGGGGGAGGCACAGATACGCAGTATTTT.

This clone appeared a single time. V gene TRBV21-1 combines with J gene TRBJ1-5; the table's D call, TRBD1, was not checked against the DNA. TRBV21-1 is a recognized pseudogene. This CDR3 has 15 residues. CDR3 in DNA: TGTGCCAGCAGCGTACAGGCCCGCGGCGGTCAGCCCCAGCATTTT. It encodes CASSVQARGGQPQHF.

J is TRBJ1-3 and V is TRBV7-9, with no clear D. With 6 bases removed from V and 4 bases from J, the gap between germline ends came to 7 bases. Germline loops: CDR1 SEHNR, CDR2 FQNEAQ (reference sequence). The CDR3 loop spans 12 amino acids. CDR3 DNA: TGTGCCAGCAGTCAACGGGGAAACACCATATATTTT. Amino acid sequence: CASSQRGNTIYF.

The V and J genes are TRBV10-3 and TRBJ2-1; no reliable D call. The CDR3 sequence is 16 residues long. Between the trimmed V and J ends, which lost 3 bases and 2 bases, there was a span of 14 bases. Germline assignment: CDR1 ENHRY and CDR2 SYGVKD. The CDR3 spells CAISELVTYPYNEQFF. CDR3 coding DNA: TGTGCCATCAGTGAACTTGTGACTTACCCCTACAATGAGCAGTTCTTC.